These T cell receptor beta chains were read from a single sample in a study of blood T cell repertoires in COVID-19. Libraries were prepared by immunoSEQ multiplex PCR; TCRdb keeps only in-frame clonotypes and omits some of them. The sample has 150,000 to 200,000 clones, about 76% seen once. The sample comprised peripheral blood. The receptors here all came from a woman aged 35 to 49 with COVID-19, enrolled during active disease. Both conserved end residues are part of each CDR3. A D gene is named only where the DNA matches it firmly. Expanded clones get a size class; other rows say once, few or many, or leave the size out.

D gene | J gene | CDR3 length | V gene | clone size | CDR3 DNA | CDR3 protein
NA | TRBJ2-7 | 14 | TRBV27 | NA | TGTGCCAGCAGTCCCAAGACAGGCACCTACGAGCAGTACTTC | CASSPKTGTYEQYF
TRBD2 | TRBJ2-5 | 13 | TRBV7-6 | NA | TGTGCCAGCAGCTTCCACGGCGGACTAGACGGGAACTTC | CASSFHGGLDGNF
NA | TRBJ2-7 | 17 | TRBV5-4 | NA | TGTGCCAGCAGCCCAGGGCCCACTGCCGGAGATTGGTACGAGCAGTACTTC | CASSPGPTAGDWYEQYF
TRBD1 | TRBJ1-4 | 14 | TRBV7-9 | NA | TGTGCCAGCAGCCTAGACAGGGCTGGTGAAAAACTGTTTTTT | CASSLDRAGEKLFF
NA | TRBJ1-2 | 14 | TRBV7-3 | NA | TGTGCCAGCAGCTTACAGGGCTTTAACTATGGCTACACCTTC | CASSLQGFNYGYTF
TRBD1 | TRBJ2-1 | 15 | TRBV4-3 | once | TGCGCCAGCAGCCGACAGGGCGGTACGGGGAATGAGCAGTTCTTC | CASSRQGGTGNEQFF
TRBD1 | TRBJ2-1 | 15 | TRBV9 | once | TGTGCCAGCAGCCCTGGACAGGGGAGCGACAATGAGCAGTTCTTC | CASSPGQGSDNEQFF
NA | TRBJ2-7 | 14 | TRBV7-2 | NA | TGTGCCAGCAGCCTACAGGTACCCTCCTACGAGCAGTACTTC | CASSLQVPSYEQYF
TRBD1 | TRBJ2-3 | 15 | TRBV9 | once | TGTGCCAGCAGTGCCGGACAGGCGAAATTCGATACGCAGTATTTT | CASSAGQAKFDTQYF
TRBD2 | TRBJ2-1 | 15 | TRBV5-1 | NA | TGCGCCAGCAGCTTAATTAGCGGGGGGGCTTATGAGCAGTTCTTC | CASSLISGGAYEQFF
NA | TRBJ1-1 | 18 | TRBV5-8 | NA | TGTGCCAGCAGCTTGGACCGCGGGGCTGGGGCTGGGAACACTGAAGCTTTCTTT | CASSLDRGAGAGNTEAFF
TRBD1 | TRBJ2-5 | 13 | TRBV11-1 | once | TGTGCCAGCACGGACAGGCTGAGAGAGACCCAGTACTTC | CASTDRLRETQYF
TRBD2 | TRBJ2-5 | 14 | TRBV29-1 | NA | TGCAGCGTTGAGGGGACTAGCGGGGAAGAGACCCAGTACTTC | CSVEGTSGEETQYF
TRBD1 | TRBJ2-5 | 14 | TRBV9 | NA | TGTGCCAGCAGCGTAGCAGGGGGCGCGGAGACCCAGTACTTC | CASSVAGGAETQYF
NA | TRBJ1-1 | 14 | TRBV2 | NA | TGTGCCAGCAGTCAGTCCCGGCGGGGCACTGAAGCTTTCTTT | CASSQSRRGTEAFF
TRBD1 | TRBJ2-5 | 15 | TRBV7-9 | NA | TGTGCCAGCAGCCTCCAGGGGGCGCAAGGAGAGACCCAGTACTTC | CASSLQGAQGETQYF
NA | TRBJ1-2 | 15 | TRBV5-1 | NA | TGCGCCAGCAGCTTGACGACAGGCGTTAACTATGGCTACACCTTC | CASSLTTGVNYGYTF
NA | TRBJ1-4 | 15 | TRBV6-1 | NA | TGTGCCAGCAGTGAAGCACGGGGCGGGGTGGAAAAACTGTTTTTT | CASSEARGGVEKLFF
TRBD1 | TRBJ1-1 | 14 | TRBV5-1 | NA | TGCGCCAGCAGCTTTGGAACAGGGGACACTGAAGCTTTCTTT | CASSFGTGDTEAFF
TRBD1 | TRBJ2-1 | 12 | TRBV5-1 | NA | TGCGCCAGCGGGCGGACAGGGAATGAGCAGTTCTTC | CASGRTGNEQFF
TRBD1 | TRBJ2-7 | 14 | TRBV27 | once | TGTGCCAGCAGTTCGGGGACAGGGTACCACGAGCAGTACTTC | CASSSGTGYHEQYF
NA | TRBJ1-2 | 13 | TRBV12-5 | NA | TGTGCTAGTGGTTTGGGGTCAGTAAATGGCTACACCTTC | CASGLGSVNGYTF
TRBD1 | TRBJ1-1 | 14 | TRBV5-4 | once | TGTGCCAGCAGCTTGGAACAGGGGTTCACTGAAGCTTTCTTT | CASSLEQGFTEAFF
TRBD1 | TRBJ1-2 | 14 | TRBV19 | NA | TGTGCCAGTAGTATAAGAGACAGGGCGAGTGGCTACACCTTC | CASSIRDRASGYTF
NA | TRBJ1-1 | 13 | TRBV7-2 | NA | TGTGCCAGCCTCAGGGAGGGTTACACTGAAGCTTTCTTT | CASLREGYTEAFF
TRBD1 | TRBJ1-1 | 15 | TRBV6-2/TRBV6-3 | NA | TGTGCCAGCAGTTATCTCGAACAGGGGGCGACTGAAGCTTTCTTT | CASSYLEQGATEAFF
TRBD1 | TRBJ2-5 | 14 | TRBV5-1 | NA | TGCGCCAGCAGCCGGATACAGGGGAGAGAGACCCAGTACTTC | CASSRIQGRETQYF
TRBD2 | TRBJ2-7 | 15 | TRBV7-9 | NA | TGTGCCAGCAGCTCAATCCCTAGCGGGGACTACGAGCAGTACTTC | CASSSIPSGDYEQYF
TRBD1 | TRBJ1-2 | 14 | TRBV6-5 | once | TGTGCCAGCAGTCTATACAGGGGTGACTATGGCTACACCTTC | CASSLYRGDYGYTF
NA | TRBJ2-7 | 13 | TRBV5-6 | once | TGTGCCAGCAGCTTGACGACAGGACACGAGCAGTACTTC | CASSLTTGHEQYF
NA | TRBJ1-5 | 14 | TRBV6-5 | NA | TGTGCCAGCAGTTTTCAGGGTCCAAATCAGCCCCAGCATTTT | CASSFQGPNQPQHF
TRBD1 | TRBJ2-7 | 15 | TRBV3-1/TRBV3-2 | NA | TGTGCCAGCAGCCAACCCCGGGACAGAGCCTACGAGCAGTACTTC | CASSQPRDRAYEQYF
NA | TRBJ2-5 | 14 | TRBV11-2 | NA | TGTGCCAGCAGCTCACAGGGGGGGAAAGAGACCCAGTACTTC | CASSSQGGKETQYF
NA | TRBJ2-1 | 15 | TRBV3-1/TRBV3-2 | NA | TGTGCCAGCAGCCAAGAAATGTCAGGGGTTTTAGAGCAGTTCTTC | CASSQEMSGVLEQFF
NA | TRBJ2-3 | 16 | TRBV7-9 | NA | TGTGCCAGCAGCTTAGGGGGCAGCTCTAGCACAGATACGCAGTATTTT | CASSLGGSSSTDTQYF
NA | TRBJ2-5 | 13 | TRBV6-5 | few | TGTGCCAGCTCAGTGACACACAAAGAGACCCAGTACTTC | CASSVTHKETQYF
NA | TRBJ1-4 | 17 | TRBV4-2 | few | TGTGCCAGCAGCCAAGATCTTCCTGGGGCCCCTAATGAAAAACTGTTTTTT | CASSQDLPGAPNEKLFF
TRBD2 | TRBJ2-5 | 16 | TRBV5-1 | once | TGCGCCAGCAGATTTAGCGGGGGGACCCTCCAAGAGACCCAGTACTTC | CASRFSGGTLQETQYF
NA | TRBJ1-4 | 15 | TRBV29-1 | NA | TGCAGCGCCCGCGGGGGCGCGAGCACTAATGAAAAACTGTTTTTT | CSARGGASTNEKLFF
TRBD1 | TRBJ1-2 | 16 | TRBV7-9 | once | TGTGCCAGCAGCTTACAGGGACAGGGTATGTGGTATGGCTACACCTTC | CASSLQGQGMWYGYTF
NA | TRBJ1-5 | 15 | TRBV18 | NA | TGTGCCAGCTCACAAACCAGGGCCATAAATCAGCCCCAGCATTTT | CASSQTRAINQPQHF
NA | TRBJ2-5 | 13 | TRBV5-1 | NA | TGCGCCAGCACCCCGGACAACCAAGAGACCCAGTACTTC | CASTPDNQETQYF
NA | TRBJ1-2 | 15 | TRBV19 | NA | TGTGCCAGTAGTATAGCGGCGGGAGTTATTTCAGGCTACACCTTC | CASSIAAGVISGYTF
TRBD1 | TRBJ1-3 | 14 | TRBV30 | NA | TGTGCCTGGAGGGACAGGGGGCGGTGGGACACCATATATTTT | CAWRDRGRWDTIYF
TRBD1 | TRBJ1-1 | 16 | TRBV5-4 | once | TGTGCCAGCAGCTTGGCGCAGGGGGCTAAGCTCACTGAAGCTTTCTTT | CASSLAQGAKLTEAFF
NA | TRBJ2-5 | 14 | TRBV5-1 | NA | TGCGCCAGCTCGACAAGGGGCAAGCAAGAGACCCAGTACTTC | CASSTRGKQETQYF
NA | TRBJ2-5 | 13 | TRBV5-6 | NA | TGTGCCAGCAGCAAACGGGGGAGGGAGACCCAGTACTTC | CASSKRGRETQYF
NA | TRBJ2-3 | 11 | TRBV18 | NA | TGTGCCAGCTCACTATCGGATACGCAGTATTTT | CASSLSDTQYF
TRBD1 | TRBJ2-5 | 15 | TRBV5-4 | NA | TGTGCCAGCAGCTTTAGCAGGGGGTACCAAGAGACCCAGTACTTC | CASSFSRGYQETQYF
NA | TRBJ2-5 | 13 | TRBV5-6 | NA | TGTGCCAGCAGCTTTCGTCTCCAAGAGACCCAGTACTTC | CASSFRLQETQYF
TRBD2 | TRBJ2-5 | 13 | TRBV12-3/TRBV12-4 | NA | TGTGCCAGCAGTTTACAGCGGGGAGAGACCCAGTACTTC | CASSLQRGETQYF
TRBD1 | TRBJ2-2 | 15 | TRBV7-8 | NA | TGTGCCAGCAGCCCCAGGGGACAGGGGGCCGGGGAGCTGTTTTTT | CASSPRGQGAGELFF
TRBD1 | TRBJ1-5 | 16 | TRBV19 | NA | TGTGCCAGTAGTATCCCGGGACAGGGTGGCCATCAGCCCCAGCATTTT | CASSIPGQGGHQPQHF
NA | TRBJ1-4 | 15 | TRBV19 | once | TGTGCCAGTACCCTAGGGGTGGCAGGAGATGAAAAACTGTTTTTT | CASTLGVAGDEKLFF